A selection of T cell receptor beta chains follows, all from one sample in a study of CD8 T cells in ankylosing spondylitis. Using its own MiXCR run on the 5' RACE reads, TCRdb lists one record per CDR3 protein. The repertoire consists of 250,000 to 300,000 distinct CDR3 sequences, with around 19% occurring once and the leading ten covering 7.5% to 9.5%. Sample: blood, either unsorted or a sorted T cell fraction (not recorded which). These receptor sequences come from a male donor with ankylosing spondylitis or in good health (not recorded which). Both conserved end residues are part of each CDR3. Each record gives: D gene, J gene, CDR3 length, V gene, clone size, CDR3 protein, CDR3 DNA. The D gene is left open where the match is weak. Part of the rows lack a size; the others show once, few, many or a class for expanded clones.

D gene: TRBD1; J gene: TRBJ2-2; CDR3 length: 13; V gene: TRBV11-1; clone size: many; CDR3 protein: CASSGQGTGELFF; CDR3 DNA: TGTGCCAGCAGCGGACAGGGGACCGGGGAGCTGTTTTTT
D gene: TRBD2; J gene: TRBJ2-1; CDR3 length: 15; V gene: TRBV18; clone size: NA; CDR3 protein: CASSPLGAGGVAQFF; CDR3 DNA: TGTGCCAGCTCACCGCTCGGAGCGGGAGGGGTTGCTCAGTTCTTC
D gene: NA; J gene: TRBJ2-1; CDR3 length: 14; V gene: TRBV29-1; clone size: NA; CDR3 protein: CSAYGGKSYNEQFF; CDR3 DNA: TGCAGCGCCTATGGCGGGAAATCCTACAATGAGCAGTTCTTC
D gene: TRBD1; J gene: TRBJ2-1; CDR3 length: 16; V gene: TRBV3-1; clone size: many; CDR3 protein: CASSQGPDRGGNEQFF; CDR3 DNA: TGTGCCAGCAGCCAAGGTCCGGACAGGGGAGGCAATGAGCAGTTCTTC
D gene: TRBD1; J gene: TRBJ1-1; CDR3 length: 13; V gene: TRBV12-3/TRBV12-4; clone size: many; CDR3 protein: CASSFRTGGFAFF; CDR3 DNA: TGTGCCAGCAGTTTTCGGACAGGGGGCTTCGCTTTCTTT
D gene: NA; J gene: TRBJ1-4; CDR3 length: 12; V gene: TRBV12-3/TRBV12-4; clone size: many; CDR3 protein: CASSLGGEKLFF; CDR3 DNA: TGTGCCAGCAGTTTGGGGGGGGAAAAACTGTTTTTT
D gene: NA; J gene: TRBJ1-1; CDR3 length: 14; V gene: TRBV27; clone size: few; CDR3 protein: CASSLAGSNTEAFF; CDR3 DNA: TGTGCCAGCAGTTTAGCAGGGTCGAACACTGAAGCTTTCTTT
D gene: TRBD1; J gene: TRBJ1-2; CDR3 length: 14; V gene: TRBV12-3/TRBV12-4; clone size: many; CDR3 protein: CASRDGTGHYGYTF; CDR3 DNA: TGTGCCAGCAGGGACGGGACAGGTCACTATGGCTACACCTTC
D gene: NA; J gene: TRBJ1-1; CDR3 length: 16; V gene: TRBV6-1; clone size: NA; CDR3 protein: CASSPLFLDRNTEAFF; CDR3 DNA: TGTGCCAGCAGCCCACTTTTCCTGGACAGGAACACTGAAGCTTTCTTT
D gene: TRBD1; J gene: TRBJ1-5; CDR3 length: 15; V gene: TRBV20-1; clone size: NA; CDR3 protein: CSARDWTGAMSTQHF; CDR3 DNA: TGCAGTGCTAGAGATTGGACAGGGGCTATGTCGACCCAGCATTTT
D gene: TRBD2; J gene: TRBJ2-2; CDR3 length: 17; V gene: TRBV3-1; clone size: NA; CDR3 protein: CATSQAPSGTNTGELFF; CDR3 DNA: TGTGCCACCAGCCAAGCACCTAGCGGGACGAACACCGGGGAGCTGTTTTTT
D gene: TRBD2; J gene: TRBJ2-1; CDR3 length: 16; V gene: TRBV5-1; clone size: few; CDR3 protein: CASTQDGGFAYNEQFF; CDR3 DNA: TGCGCCAGCACCCAAGACGGGGGGTTCGCCTACAATGAGCAGTTCTTC
D gene: NA; J gene: TRBJ2-1; CDR3 length: 12; V gene: TRBV20-1; clone size: NA; CDR3 protein: CSASVGTHEQFF; CDR3 DNA: TGCAGTGCTAGTGTTGGCACCCATGAGCAGTTCTTC
D gene: TRBD1; J gene: TRBJ2-1; CDR3 length: 14; V gene: TRBV20-1; clone size: few; CDR3 protein: CSASGTGAYNEQFF; CDR3 DNA: TGCAGTGCTTCCGGGACAGGGGCCTACAATGAGCAGTTCTTC
D gene: TRBD1; J gene: TRBJ1-5; CDR3 length: 15; V gene: TRBV18; clone size: NA; CDR3 protein: CASSPRAGGNQPQHF; CDR3 DNA: TGTGCCAGCTCACCACGTGCAGGGGGGAATCAGCCCCAGCATTTT
D gene: NA; J gene: TRBJ2-2; CDR3 length: 14; V gene: TRBV7-3; clone size: NA; CDR3 protein: CASSLSDPLGELFF; CDR3 DNA: TGTGCCAGCAGCTTATCCGACCCTCTGGGGGAGCTGTTTTTT
D gene: TRBD2; J gene: TRBJ2-1; CDR3 length: 15; V gene: TRBV10-3; clone size: NA; CDR3 protein: CAISNPGLAYNEQFF; CDR3 DNA: TGTGCCATCAGTAACCCGGGACTAGCTTACAATGAGCAGTTCTTC
D gene: TRBD2; J gene: TRBJ2-2; CDR3 length: 17; V gene: TRBV10-2; clone size: NA; CDR3 protein: CASNKLAGGANTGELFF; CDR3 DNA: TGCGCCAGCAACAAACTAGCGGGAGGCGCGAACACCGGGGAGCTGTTTTTT
D gene: TRBD2; J gene: TRBJ2-5; CDR3 length: 15; V gene: TRBV4-2; clone size: NA; CDR3 protein: CASSQASGGPETQYF; CDR3 DNA: TGTGCCAGCAGCCAAGCTAGCGGGGGGCCCGAGACCCAGTACTTC
D gene: NA; J gene: TRBJ1-2; CDR3 length: 15; V gene: TRBV20-1; clone size: NA; CDR3 protein: CSPYLERTGTYGYTF; CDR3 DNA: TGCAGTCCGTATCTAGAGCGAACAGGGACCTATGGCTACACCTTC
D gene: NA; J gene: TRBJ2-5; CDR3 length: 18; V gene: TRBV3-1; clone size: many; CDR3 protein: CASSQDPVRVVYSETQYF; CDR3 DNA: TGTGCCAGCAGCCAAGATCCGGTTCGAGTGGTCTATTCCGAGACCCAGTACTTC
D gene: NA; J gene: TRBJ1-5; CDR3 length: 14; V gene: TRBV6-5; clone size: NA; CDR3 protein: CASSYAQSNQPQHF; CDR3 DNA: TGTGCCAGCAGTTACGCACAGAGCAATCAGCCCCAGCATTTT
D gene: TRBD1; J gene: TRBJ2-1; CDR3 length: 14; V gene: TRBV9; clone size: NA; CDR3 protein: CASSVDGTVNEQFF; CDR3 DNA: TGTGCCAGCAGCGTAGACGGGACAGTTAATGAGCAGTTCTTC
D gene: TRBD1; J gene: TRBJ1-1; CDR3 length: 13; V gene: TRBV5-6; clone size: NA; CDR3 protein: CASSFGTGGIAFF; CDR3 DNA: TGTGCCAGCAGCTTCGGGACAGGGGGCATTGCTTTCTTT
D gene: NA; J gene: TRBJ1-1; CDR3 length: 14; V gene: TRBV7-9; clone size: few; CDR3 protein: CASSLDMGASGAFF; CDR3 DNA: TGTGCCAGCAGCTTAGATATGGGGGCCAGTGGAGCTTTCTTT
D gene: NA; J gene: TRBJ2-2; CDR3 length: 17; V gene: TRBV6-2/TRBV6-3; clone size: once; CDR3 protein: CASSHLGAGPNTGELFF; CDR3 DNA: TGTGCCAGCAGTCACCTCGGGGCAGGGCCGAACACCGGGGAGCTGTTTTTT
D gene: NA; J gene: TRBJ1-1; CDR3 length: 11; V gene: TRBV7-9; clone size: NA; CDR3 protein: CAGGEGPEAFF; CDR3 DNA: TGTGCCGGGGGGGAAGGACCTGAAGCTTTCTTT
D gene: NA; J gene: TRBJ2-2; CDR3 length: 14; V gene: TRBV5-4; clone size: many; CDR3 protein: CASSLTSNTGELFF; CDR3 DNA: TGTGCCAGCAGCTTGACCTCGAACACCGGGGAGCTGTTTTTT
D gene: NA; J gene: TRBJ1-5; CDR3 length: 15; V gene: TRBV5-1; clone size: NA; CDR3 protein: CASSLEGRPNQPQHF; CDR3 DNA: TGCGCCAGCAGCTTGGAGGGCAGACCTAATCAGCCCCAGCATTTT
D gene: TRBD1; J gene: TRBJ1-3; CDR3 length: 15; V gene: TRBV20-1; clone size: NA; CDR3 protein: CSASSGDRGENTIYF; CDR3 DNA: TGCAGTGCTAGTTCCGGTGACAGGGGCGAAAACACCATATATTTT
D gene: TRBD1; J gene: TRBJ2-3; CDR3 length: 14; V gene: TRBV6-5; clone size: many; CDR3 protein: CASSYLTGADTQYF; CDR3 DNA: TGTGCCAGCAGTTACTTGACAGGGGCAGATACGCAGTATTTT
D gene: TRBD2; J gene: TRBJ2-1; CDR3 length: 16; V gene: TRBV3-1; clone size: once; CDR3 protein: CASSQVGGSSYNEQFF; CDR3 DNA: TGTGCCAGCAGCCAAGTAGGCGGGAGCTCCTACAATGAGCAGTTCTTC
D gene: TRBD2; J gene: TRBJ2-5; CDR3 length: 15; V gene: TRBV19; clone size: few; CDR3 protein: CARHTSGEYQETQYF; CDR3 DNA: TGTGCCAGACATACTAGCGGGGAGTACCAAGAGACCCAGTACTTC
D gene: TRBD2; J gene: TRBJ2-1; CDR3 length: 17; V gene: TRBV20-1; clone size: NA; CDR3 protein: CSARVEGLAFSYNEQFF; CDR3 DNA: TGCAGTGCTAGAGTCGAGGGACTAGCGTTCTCCTACAATGAGCAGTTCTTC
D gene: NA; J gene: TRBJ1-5; CDR3 length: 15; V gene: TRBV7-8; clone size: NA; CDR3 protein: CASSPLWDSNQPQHF; CDR3 DNA: TGTGCCAGCAGCCCGTTGTGGGACAGCAATCAGCCCCAGCATTTT